The clone carrying this T cell receptor (beta chain) showed up many times. This is likely a read error, given that the CDR3 carries no conserved phenylalanine or tryptophan at its end. It is unclear where the CDR3 begins or ends on the DNA, so no DNA is shown, and the CDR3 is as TCRdb lists it. Time point in this sample: newly diagnosed GD, antithyroid drugs for less than 3 months. The TCR library was made from RNA extracted from PBMCs. The record originates from a study of regulatory T cells in long-lasting Graves disease. Overall study context: Graves' patients, newly diagnosed, had taken antithyroid drugs under 3 months.

Per germline, CDR1 MNHNS and CDR2 SASEGT. The CDR3 is made up of 12 amino acids, end residues included. CDR3-region Arm-PCR and iRepertoire HTBI primers produced the TCR beta libraries. A single record per CDR3 protein comes from TCRdb applying MiXCR to the multiplex PCR reads. The sample lists approximately 360,000 distinct CDR3 sequences, approximately 10% occurring once. These data were also filed under a second study, of T cells in Graves' hyperthyroidism and ophthalmopathy.

The V call is TRBV6-1, the J call TRBJ2-5; TRBD1, the D gene given by the table, was not confirmed from the DNA. Source: peripheral blood mononuclear cells (PBMCs), taken at new diagnosis, from a patient treated with antithyroid drugs. This receptor was identified in a woman aged 18-29 years with Graves disease. The CDR3 loop reads CASSTRRTRVYL.